Listed below are T cell receptor beta chains from one sample, sequenced in a study of blood T cell repertoires in COVID-19. Profiling relied on immunoSEQ multiplex PCR, and the TCRdb table lists in-frame clones only, not all of them. This table holds some 180,000 clones, 80% found once. The sequenced sample consisted of peripheral blood. These receptors were obtained from a man aged 55 to 70 with acute or convalescent COVID-19. CDR3s include the opening cysteine and the closing phenylalanine or tryptophan. A D gene is named only where the DNA matches it firmly. The size entry is marked missing in some rows and otherwise reads once, few, many or a size class.

size | D | length | J | V | CDR3 | DNA
. | . | 15 | TRBJ1-2 | TRBV11-2 | CASSLDRSSPWGYTF | TGTGCCAGCAGCTTAGATCGGTCCTCTCCTTGGGGCTACACCTTC
. | . | 14 | TRBJ1-4 | TRBV9 | CASSVEGSHEKLFF | TGTGCCAGCAGCGTAGAGGGGTCTCATGAAAAACTGTTTTTT
. | . | 16 | TRBJ1-4 | TRBV13 | CASSRTPQGGNEKLFF | TGTGCCAGCAGCCGTACCCCACAGGGAGGGAATGAAAAACTGTTTTTT
. | . | 17 | TRBJ1-6 | TRBV19 | CASSMGEGRGFNSPLHF | TGTGCCAGTAGTATGGGGGAAGGGAGGGGTTTCAATTCACCCCTCCACTTT
few | TRBD2 | 16 | TRBJ2-7 | TRBV30 | CAWSKKSGRWAYEQYF | TGTGCCTGGAGTAAAAAAAGCGGGAGATGGGCTTACGAGCAGTACTTC
. | TRBD1 | 13 | TRBJ1-2 | TRBV2 | CASSGQGNYGYTF | TGTGCCAGCAGCGGACAGGGAAACTATGGCTACACCTTC
few | TRBD1 | 15 | TRBJ1-4 | TRBV19 | CASSTTRTGDEKLFF | TGTGCCAGTAGTACGACCAGGACAGGGGATGAAAAACTGTTTTTT
many | . | 16 | TRBJ1-5 | TRBV19 | CASSIMEQDNNQPQHF | TGTGCCAGTAGTATTATGGAACAGGACAACAATCAGCCCCAGCATTTT
. | . | 13 | TRBJ1-6 | TRBV12-3/TRBV12-4 | CASNTNLDSPLHF | TGTGCCAGCAACACAAATCTAGATTCACCCCTCCACTTT
. | TRBD1 | 16 | TRBJ2-3 | TRBV4-3 | CASSQGGTGRTDTQYF | TGCGCCAGCAGCCAAGGGGGGACAGGGAGAACAGATACGCAGTATTTT
. | . | 11 | TRBJ2-1 | TRBV7-9 | CASSPFNEQFF | TGTGCCAGCAGCCCTTTTAATGAGCAGTTCTTC
once | TRBD1 | 18 | TRBJ2-6 | TRBV15 | CATSRDGTGVSGANVLTF | TGTGCCACCAGCAGAGACGGGACAGGGGTCTCTGGGGCCAACGTCCTGACTTTC
. | TRBD2 | 19 | TRBJ2-3 | TRBV7-8 | CASSSGTSGGPTLSDTQYF | TGTGCCAGCAGCTCTGGGACTAGCGGGGGGCCTACTTTGTCAGATACGCAGTATTTT
once | . | 13 | TRBJ2-3 | TRBV7-2 | CASSLVVTDTQYF | TGTGCCAGCAGCCTCGTCGTCACAGATACGCAGTATTTT
. | TRBD2 | 16 | TRBJ2-5 | TRBV6-2/TRBV6-3 | CASSYGGSGGEATQYF | TGTGCCAGCAGTTACGGCGGTAGCGGGGGGGAGGCGACCCAGTACTTC
few | . | 17 | TRBJ2-7 | TRBV21-1 | CASSKGAPQGSVGEQYF | TGTGCCAGCAGCAAAGGGGCGCCGCAGGGCTCGGTCGGCGAGCAGTACTTC
. | TRBD1 | 11 | TRBJ2-7 | TRBV19 | CASRRGREQYF | TGTGCCAGTAGGAGGGGGCGGGAGCAGTACTTC
. | TRBD2 | 14 | TRBJ2-3 | TRBV7-3 | CASSLRGGEGTQYF | TGTGCCAGCAGCTTAAGGGGTGGGGAGGGTACGCAGTATTTT
. | TRBD2 | 16 | TRBJ2-1 | TRBV6-6 | CASSSSAGVRDNEQFF | TGTGCCAGCAGTAGTTCAGCGGGAGTTCGTGACAATGAGCAGTTCTTC
. | TRBD2 | 17 | TRBJ2-1 | TRBV9 | CASSVDSGTRSVNEQFF | TGTGCCAGCAGCGTGGACTCCGGGACTAGAAGTGTAAATGAGCAGTTCTTC
. | TRBD1 | 17 | TRBJ1-5 | TRBV2 | CASSEGTGANSNQPQHF | TGTGCCAGCAGTGAAGGGACAGGCGCAAATAGCAATCAGCCCCAGCATTTT
. | . | 15 | TRBJ1-3 | TRBV23-1 | CASSPTESSGNTIYF | TGCGCCAGCAGTCCGACGGAGAGCTCTGGAAACACCATATATTTT
. | TRBD2 | 11 | TRBJ2-1 | TRBV20-1 | CSARGLGEQFF | TGCAGTGCTAGGGGACTAGGTGAGCAGTTCTTC
. | . | 13 | TRBJ1-2 | TRBV7-3 | CASSSAGENGYTF | TGTGCCAGCAGCTCTGCCGGGGAAAATGGCTACACCTTC
once | TRBD1 | 16 | TRBJ1-4 | TRBV7-9 | CASSLRPGTGQEKLFF | TGTGCCAGCAGCCTCCGGCCCGGGACAGGTCAGGAAAAACTGTTTTTT
. | . | 14 | TRBJ1-4 | TRBV9 | CASSRQPQNEKLFF | TGTGCCAGCAGCAGACAGCCTCAAAATGAAAAACTGTTTTTT
. | . | 14 | TRBJ2-7 | TRBV28 | CASSPPTGNQGQYF | TGTGCCAGCAGTCCCCCTACAGGGAACCAGGGGCAGTACTTC
. | . | 16 | TRBJ2-5 | TRBV3-1/TRBV3-2 | CASSQVVGGGVETQYF | TGTGCCAGCAGCCAGGTAGTAGGGGGGGGCGTTGAGACCCAGTACTTC
. | TRBD1 | 15 | TRBJ2-5 | TRBV7-2 | CASSLADRYQETQYF | TGTGCCAGCAGCTTAGCGGACAGGTACCAAGAGACCCAGTACTTC
. | TRBD1 | 15 | TRBJ2-5 | TRBV6-6 | CASSYSTGGEKTQYF | TGTGCCAGCAGTTACTCGACAGGGGGCGAGAAGACCCAGTACTTC
. | . | 14 | TRBJ2-3 | TRBV18 | CASSPPGGADTQYF | TGTGCCAGCTCACCACCTGGGGGGGCCGATACGCAGTATTTT
. | . | 11 | TRBJ2-1 | TRBV6-5 | CASKGPGNGFF | TGTGCCAGCAAAGGGCCGGGAAACGGGTTCTTC
. | TRBD2 | 18 | TRBJ2-3 | TRBV10-3 | CAISATGTSGSGTDTQYF | TGTGCCATCAGTGCCACCGGGACTAGCGGGAGCGGCACAGATACGCAGTATTTT
. | . | 15 | TRBJ1-2 | TRBV29-1 | CSDKQEPAANYGYTF | TGCAGCGACAAACAAGAGCCGGCGGCTAACTATGGCTACACCTTC
few | . | 15 | TRBJ2-2 | TRBV7-3 | CASSLTPDSGGELFF | TGTGCCAGCAGCTTAACTCCGGACTCTGGAGGGGAGCTGTTTTTT
. | . | 13 | TRBJ2-7 | TRBV9 | CASSVGQSYEQYF | TGTGCCAGCAGCGTCGGACAGAGCTACGAGCAGTACTTC
. | . | 16 | TRBJ2-5 | TRBV5-1 | CASSFTPGDRTGTQYF | TGCGCCAGCAGCTTCACACCCGGCGACAGGACGGGGACCCAGTACTTC
. | TRBD1 | 17 | TRBJ1-2 | TRBV19 | CASSIQTGYDDRYGYTF | TGTGCCAGTAGTATACAGACAGGGTATGATGACCGCTATGGCTACACCTTC
. | TRBD2 | 16 | TRBJ2-1 | TRBV18 | CASSPASGRWVNEQFF | TGTGCCAGCTCACCGGCCAGCGGGAGATGGGTCAATGAGCAGTTCTTC
. | . | 13 | TRBJ2-1 | TRBV5-5 | CASSPRLNNEQFF | TGTGCCAGCAGCCCCAGATTAAACAATGAGCAGTTCTTC
. | . | 11 | TRBJ1-2 | TRBV11-2 | CATFSVYGYTF | TGTGCCACCTTTAGTGTCTATGGCTACACCTTC
. | . | 14 | TRBJ1-1 | TRBV27 | CASSLRRGTTEAFF | TGTGCCAGCAGTCTTAGACGGGGAACCACTGAAGCTTTCTTT
. | TRBD2 | 16 | TRBJ2-3 | TRBV10-3 | CAISEGTSDGTDTQYF | TGTGCCATCAGCGAAGGGACTAGCGACGGCACAGATACGCAGTATTTT
. | . | 15 | TRBJ2-6 | TRBV21-1 | CASSRGPLFSNVLTF | TGTGCCAGCAGCAGAGGTCCTCTCTTTAGCAACGTCCTGACTTTC
. | . | 14 | TRBJ2-7 | TRBV27 | CASRSGRETYEQYF | TGTGCCAGCCGATCGGGACGGGAGACCTACGAGCAGTACTTC